This entry lists 5 T cell receptor beta chains sequenced from one sample in a study of T cell repertoires in cytomegalovirus infection. TCRdb analysed the reads with MiXCR anew, one entry per CDR3 protein. The table has approximately 770,000 distinct CDR3 sequences, about 29% seen once. For these TCRs, the target antigens are not known. The sequences come from cultured CD8+ T cells from PBMCs, collected from culture after CMV antigen stimulation. Receptors were obtained from a human donor in good health (CMV status not recorded). Some clones in this sample may be carry-over from other donors' samples.

This rearrangement joins TRBV6-8 to TRBJ2-1, with D unresolved. The CDR3 contains 12 residues. CDR1 is MNHGY and CDR2 is SAAAGT in the germline V gene. V lost 7 bases and J 8 bases, leaving 12 bases between the germline ends. Here the CDR3 reads CASTGLPDEQFF. The CDR3 DNA sequence: TGTGCCAGCACAGGATTGCCAGATGAGCAGTTCTTC.

CDR3 sequence reads: CASSQDTLSGNTIYF. The CDR3 DNA is TGCGCCAGCAGCCAAGATACACTCTCTGGAAACACCATATATTTT. V usage is TRBV4-3 and J usage is TRBJ1-3; no reliable D call. Germline-derived CDR1 and CDR2 are LGHNA and YSLEER. Trimming shortened V by 0 bases and J by 0 bases, and 6 bases separated the two germline ends. The CDR3 length is 15 residues.

In its sample, this clonotype was seen a few times. The chain couples TRBV23-1 to TRBJ1-4; unclear D gene. TRBV23-1 is assigned to the ORF class and has an uncertain function. CDR3 size: 16 residues. The V and J ends lost 2 bases and 8 bases respectively, with 18 bases between them. The CDR3 coding sequence is TGCGCCAGCAGTCAAGGTTACGGGTTATTTGGAGAAAAACTGTTTTTT. Residues: CASSQGYGLFGEKLFF.

This clonotype was counted only a few times. This chain links TRBV7-9 with TRBJ1-4, with TRBD1 identical over 7 bases. Germline CDR1 and CDR2: SEHNR and FQNEAQ (reference sequence). V was clipped by 5 bases and J by 7 bases; unmatched bases: 10. The CDR3 has 15 amino acids. As DNA, the CDR3 is TGTGCCAGCAGCCTTCTAGGGGGCGCGGGTGAAAAACTGTTTTTT. Translation: CASSLLGGAGEKLFF.

This clonotype was counted between two and nine times. The chain carries TRBV12-3 or TRBV12-4 and TRBJ1-1; TRBD1 aligns across 7 bases. The CDR3 is 16 amino acids. J lost 0 bases, V lost 6 bases, and 10 bases had no gene match. For the CDR3, the DNA is TGTGCCAGCAGATTCGACAGGGACAAAATGAACACTGAAGCTTTCTTT. Encoded protein: CASRFDRDKMNTEAFF.